The rows below give T cell receptor beta chains drawn from one sample of a study of cytomegalovirus exposure and HLA in healthy donors. Here immunoSEQ multiplex PCR was the method, and the copy in TCRdb shows in-frame clones only, minus some. The sample consists of around 150,000 clones, 60% to 85% of them appearing once. Sequencing used PBMCs. The origin of the receptors is a man in his fifties in good health and CMV-seropositive. Both conserved end residues are part of each CDR3. The D gene is left open where the match is weak. Clone size is stated in some rows and not others, as once, few, many or a class when expanded.

>-|TRBD1|TRBV6-1|TRBJ2-7
CASRTGILTYEQYF
TGTGCCAGCAGGACAGGGATCCTTACCTACGAGCAGTACTTC
>-|-|TRBV11-3|TRBJ2-1
CASSTPAFDEQFF
TGTGCCAGCAGCACCCCAGCGTTCGATGAGCAGTTCTTC
>-|TRBD1|TRBV15|TRBJ2-1
CATDRDRTYNEQFF
TGTGCCACCGATCGGGACAGGACTTACAATGAGCAGTTCTTC
>-|TRBD2|TRBV18|TRBJ2-1
CASSQLASDEQFF
TGTGCCAGCTCACAACTAGCGTCGGATGAGCAGTTCTTC
>-|TRBD2|TRBV9|TRBJ2-7
CASSPKAGVGYEQYF
TGTGCCAGCAGCCCGAAAGCGGGAGTAGGTTACGAGCAGTACTTC
>-|TRBD2|TRBV5-6|TRBJ2-3
CASSPLGGLAGAGDTQYF
TGTGCCAGCAGCCCCCTGGGGGGACTAGCGGGAGCGGGAGATACGCAGTATTTT
>once|TRBD1|TRBV19|TRBJ1-2
CASSPGTGNYGYTF
TGTGCCAGTAGTCCCGGGACAGGGAACTATGGCTACACCTTC
>-|-|TRBV6-1|TRBJ1-5
CASSISRGSQPQHF
TGTGCCAGCAGTATAAGCAGGGGTTCTCAGCCCCAGCATTTT
>few|TRBD2|TRBV10-3|TRBJ2-3
CAISGTSGTDTQYF
TGTGCCATCAGTGGAACTAGCGGCACAGATACGCAGTATTTT
>once|TRBD1|TRBV10-3|TRBJ2-7
CAISRDRGTYEQYF
TGTGCCATCAGCCGGGACAGGGGTACCTACGAGCAGTACTTC
>-|-|TRBV7-9|TRBJ1-2
CASSLAGGGYTF
TGTGCCAGCAGCCTCGCCGGTGGTGGCTACACCTTC
>-|TRBD1|TRBV7-9|TRBJ1-2
CASSQGGVGYGYTF
TGTGCCAGCAGTCAAGGGGGCGTCGGCTATGGCTACACCTTC
>-|TRBD2|TRBV27|TRBJ2-1
CASRGGGNEQFF
TGTGCCAGCAGGGGCGGGGGGAATGAGCAGTTCTTC
>-|TRBD1|TRBV30|TRBJ1-1
CAWSTGADEAFF
TGTGCCTGGTCGACAGGGGCGGATGAAGCTTTCTTT
>-|-|TRBV9|TRBJ2-3
CASSEAVVESSTDTQYF
TGTGCCAGCAGCGAAGCCGTGGTGGAGTCTAGCACAGATACGCAGTATTTT
>once|-|TRBV19|TRBJ1-5
CASSIGPGRSNQPQHF
TGTGCCAGTAGTATCGGGCCAGGGCGCAGCAATCAGCCCCAGCATTTT
>-|TRBD1|TRBV7-8|TRBJ2-6
CASSATGLDLSGANVLTF
TGTGCCAGCAGCGCGACAGGGTTAGACCTCTCTGGGGCCAACGTCCTGACTTTC
>-|TRBD2|TRBV5-6|TRBJ2-7
CASSLAGLALDEQYF
TGTGCCAGCAGCTTGGCCGGACTAGCTCTAGACGAGCAGTACTTC
>-|TRBD1|TRBV6-6|TRBJ1-6
CSSRPGQGPYNSPLHF
TGTTCCAGCAGGCCCGGACAGGGACCGTATAATTCACCCCTCCACTTT
>-|TRBD2|TRBV28|TRBJ2-7
CASSPGLAGDYEQYF
TGTGCCAGCAGTCCCGGACTAGCGGGAGACTACGAGCAGTACTTC
>-|TRBD2|TRBV5-4|TRBJ2-1
CASRQKAGTSGSEEQFF
TGTGCCAGCAGGCAAAAAGCCGGGACTAGCGGGAGTGAGGAGCAGTTCTTC
>-|-|TRBV19|TRBJ1-5
CASSRTEDQNQPQHF
TGTGCCAGTAGTAGGACAGAAGACCAGAACCAGCCCCAGCATTTT